The 16 T cell receptor beta chains in this list originate from one sample, sequenced in a study of cytomegalovirus exposure and HLA in healthy donors. The PCR contained 60 Vbeta and 13 Jbeta primers. Some clones are missing from TCRdb's copy, which holds only in-frame ones; the method was immunoSEQ multiplex PCR. This sample has roughly 83,000 clones, with roughly 75% found just once. The sample consisted of PBMCs. The receptors come from a man in his fifties or sixties in good health and CMV-seronegative.

This clone was seen just once. This chain uses TRBV6-1 with TRBJ2-5; the match to TRBD2 covers 8 bases. With 6 bases clipped from V and 2 bases from J, the junction kept 8 bases outside the gene matches. Germline V CDR1 and CDR2: MNHNS, SASEGT. The CDR3 runs to 15 residues. The CDR3 DNA reads TGTGCCAGCAGCTCGGGGGGGGGTTCACAAGAGACCCAGTACTTC. As protein: CASSSGGGSQETQYF.

The chain recombines TRBV27 with TRBJ2-2; 8 positions match TRBD1. The germline V gene has CDR1 MNHEY and CDR2 SMNVEV (reference sequence). With 7 bases clipped from V and 0 bases from J, the junction kept 4 bases outside the gene matches. CDR3 length: 15 residues. CDR3 in DNA: TGTGCCAGCAACGGACAGGGCTCGAACACCGGGGAGCTGTTTTTT. This codes for CASNGQGSNTGELFF.

The V gene is TRBV4-1, the J gene TRBJ1-5; 8 bases fit TRBD1. In germline, CDR1 is MGHRA, CDR2 YSYEKL. V was pared by 0 bases and J by 7 bases, with 14 bases of the junction left unmatched. CDR3 length equals 18 residues. DNA of the CDR3: TGCGCCAGCAGCCAAGACCCACGCCCGACAGGGGACAACCAGCCCCAGCATTTT. Encoded protein: CASSQDPRPTGDNQPQHF.

The chain carries TRBV18 and TRBJ2-6; maybe TRBD1 (6 bases). Germline V gene lookup returns CDR1 KGHSH and CDR2 LQKENI. This CDR3 region has 16 residues. The V and J ends lost 3 bases and 0 bases respectively, with 9 bases between them. CDR3 in DNA: TGTGCCAGCTCACCGGACAGCCCCTCTGGGGCCAACGTCCTGACTTTC. This encodes CASSPDSPSGANVLTF.

This clone was counted once. The chain is built from TRBV29-1 and TRBJ1-1; 8 bases agree with TRBD1. Trimming took 5 bases from V and 5 from J; bases not matched to a gene: 10. CDR1 is SQVTM and CDR2 is ANQGSEA in the germline V gene. This CDR3 is built from 14 residues. Written as DNA, the CDR3 is TGCAGCGTTAGTACAGGGGGAACGTGGACTGAAGCTTTCTTT. It specifies CSVSTGGTWTEAFF.

The V gene is TRBV9, the J gene TRBJ2-7, with D hard to call. The germline gives CDR1 SGDLS, CDR2 YYNGEE. Trimming removed 4 bases at V and 5 bases at J, with 16 bases between. There are 14 residues in the CDR3. CDR3 amino acids: CASSPYMTVHEQYF. CDR3 nucleotide sequence: TGTGCCAGCAGCCCTTACATGACTGTCCACGAGCAGTACTTC.

The rearrangement links TRBV27 to TRBJ1-2; 7 nucleotides line up with TRBD1. Looked up from germline, CDR1 is MNHEY and CDR2 is SMNVEV (reference sequence). The V gene end was trimmed by 6 bases and the J gene end by 8 bases; junction bases not matched to a gene: 12. The CDR3 contains 14 residues. CDR3 bases: TGTGCCAGCAGGCCGACAGGGTCGATGAGCGGCTACACCTTC. It encodes CASRPTGSMSGYTF.

The rearrangement uses TRBV19 and TRBJ1-5, with 8 bases identical to TRBD1. The germline V gene encodes CDR1 LNHDA and CDR2 SQIVND (reference sequence). Trimming at V came to 5 bases and at J to 5 bases, leaving 2 bases not matched to a gene. There are 13 residues in the CDR3. Written as DNA, the CDR3 is TGTGCCAGTAGTCCGACAGGGGATCAGCCCCAGCATTTT. This encodes CASSPTGDQPQHF.

The chain joins TRBV9 to TRBJ2-1; 10 bases are a match to TRBD2. Germline V gene sequence: CDR1 SGDLS, CDR2 YYNGEE. This CDR3 has 15 residues. V shed 0 bases and J 13 bases; nucleotides not matched to a gene: 10. CDR3 loop: CASSVVGLAQNPQFF. In nucleotides, the CDR3 is TGTGCCAGCAGCGTAGTGGGACTAGCGCAAAACCCCCAGTTCTTC. The variable domain in full, completed from reference TRBV9 and TRBJ2-1, reads DSGVTQTPKHLITATGQRVTLRCSPRSGDLSVYWYQQSLDQGLQFLIQYYNGEERAKGNILERFSAQQFPDLHSELNLSSLELGDSALYFCASSVVGLAQNPQFFGPGTRLTVL.

This rearrangement joins TRBV2 to TRBJ2-6; D uncertain. The CDR3 length is 14 residues. The V end lost 5 bases, the J end lost 0 bases, and 5 bases lay between the germline ends. Germline CDR1 SNHLY, CDR2 FYNNEI. The chain's CDR3 is CASSLISGANVLTF. CDR3 sequence (DNA): TGTGCCAGCAGTTTAATCTCTGGGGCCAACGTCCTGACTTTC. Complete variable domain (other parts from reference TRBV2 and TRBJ2-6): EPEVTQTPSHQVTQMGQEVILRCVPISNHLYFYWYRQILGQKVEFLVSFYNNEISEKSEIFDDQFSVERPDGSNFTLKIRSTKLEDSAMYFCASSLISGANVLTFGAGSRLTVL.

The rearrangement links TRBV6-5 to TRBJ2-7; D possibly corresponds to TRBD1 (6 bases). The length of the CDR3 is 15 residues. Per germline, CDR1 MNHEY and CDR2 SVGAGI. V was shortened by 4 bases and J by 2 bases, with 15 bases between the two germline ends. In DNA, the CDR3 is TGTGCCAGCAGTTCCCACAGCAGACAGGCCTACGAGCAGTACTTC. Its protein product is CASSSHSRQAYEQYF.

This sequence joins TRBV5-8 and TRBJ2-5, with 16 nucleotides matching TRBD2. Germline assignment: CDR1 SGHTS and CDR2 YDEGEE. V shed 4 bases, J shed 5 bases, and the junction held 5 bases outside the gene matches. This CDR3 comprises 16 residues. CDR3 sequence (DNA): TGTGCCAGCAGCGACGGGACTAGCGGGGGGGCGGAGACCCAGTACTTC. This sequence encodes CASSDGTSGGAETQYF. Full variable domain (missing parts from reference TRBV5-8 and TRBJ2-5): EAGVTQSPTHLIKTRGQQATLRCSPISGHTSVYWYQQALGLGLQFLLWYDEGEERNRGNFPPRFSGRQFPNYSSELNVNALELEDSALYLCASSDGTSGGAETQYFGPGTRLLVL.

The chain has TRBV18 and TRBJ1-5; TRBD1 matches at 8 bases. The CDR3 totals 16 residues. Germline values: CDR1 KGHSH, CDR2 LQKENI. Unmatched junction bases numbered 8, after V lost 6 bases and J lost 1 base. The CDR3: CASSPGQGRSNQPQHF. Here the CDR3 DNA reads TGTGCCAGCTCCCCCGGACAGGGCAGGAGCAATCAGCCCCAGCATTTT.

The rearrangement joins TRBV5-5 to TRBJ1-2; possible D gene TRBD1, 5 bases. This CDR3 has 15 amino acids. The V gene's germline CDR1 is SGHKS and CDR2 YYEKEE (reference sequence). V was trimmed by 4 bases and J by 8 bases, leaving 21 bases between them. CDR3 sequence: CASSPIGDGARGYTF. In nucleotides, the CDR3 is TGTGCCAGCAGCCCAATCGGTGATGGGGCGCGGGGCTACACCTTC.

This rearrangement joins TRBV19 to TRBJ2-1; D is undetermined. V was cut by 3 bases and J by 8 bases, with 5 bases left in between. Germline values: CDR1 LNHDA, CDR2 SQIVND (reference sequence). The CDR3 is 11 residues long. CDR3 in DNA: TGTGCCAGTAGTATGGCCCATGAGCAGTTCTTC. Translating it yields CASSMAHEQFF.

The table lists this clone with a count of one. The V gene is TRBV7-9, the J gene TRBJ2-1, with 8 bases matching TRBD2. This CDR3 contains 16 residues. V shed 8 bases and J 1 base; nucleotides not matched to a gene: 10. In germline, CDR1 is SEHNR, CDR2 FQNEAQ (reference sequence). The CDR3: CASPSGLVGSYNEQFF. The CDR3 nucleotides read TGTGCCAGCCCCTCGGGACTAGTTGGGTCCTACAATGAGCAGTTCTTC.